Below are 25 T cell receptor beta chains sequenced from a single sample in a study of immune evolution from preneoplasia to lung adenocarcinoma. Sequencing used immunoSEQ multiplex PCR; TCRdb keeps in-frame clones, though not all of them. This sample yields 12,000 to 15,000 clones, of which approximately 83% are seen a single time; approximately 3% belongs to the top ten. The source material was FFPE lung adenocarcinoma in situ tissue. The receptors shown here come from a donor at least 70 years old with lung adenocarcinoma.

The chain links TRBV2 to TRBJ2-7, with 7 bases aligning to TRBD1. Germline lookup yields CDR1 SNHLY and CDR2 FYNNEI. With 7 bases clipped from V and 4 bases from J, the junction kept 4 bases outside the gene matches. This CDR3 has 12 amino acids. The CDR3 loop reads CASKRGQYEQYF. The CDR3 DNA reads TGTGCCAGCAAAAGGGGGCAGTACGAGCAGTACTTC.

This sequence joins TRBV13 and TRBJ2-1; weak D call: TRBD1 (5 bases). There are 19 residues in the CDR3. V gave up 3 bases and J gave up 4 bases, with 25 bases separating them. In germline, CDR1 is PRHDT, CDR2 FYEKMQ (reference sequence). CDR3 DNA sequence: TGTGCCAGCAGCTTTCACAGGCCGAATGTCTACGACTCTTACAATGAGCAGTTCTTC. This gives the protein CASSFHRPNVYDSYNEQFF.

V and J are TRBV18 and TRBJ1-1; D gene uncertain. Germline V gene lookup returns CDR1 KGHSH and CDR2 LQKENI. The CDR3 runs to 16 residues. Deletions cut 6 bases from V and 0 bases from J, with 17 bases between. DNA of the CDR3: TGTGCCAGCTCCCTAATGGAGGTCACTATGAACACTGAAGCTTTCTTT. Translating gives CASSLMEVTMNTEAFF.

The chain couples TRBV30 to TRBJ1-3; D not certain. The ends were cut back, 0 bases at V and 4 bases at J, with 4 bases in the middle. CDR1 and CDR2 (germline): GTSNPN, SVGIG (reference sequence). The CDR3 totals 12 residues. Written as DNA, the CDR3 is TGTGCCTGGAGTGTACAGGGAAACACCATATATTTT. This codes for CAWSVQGNTIYF.

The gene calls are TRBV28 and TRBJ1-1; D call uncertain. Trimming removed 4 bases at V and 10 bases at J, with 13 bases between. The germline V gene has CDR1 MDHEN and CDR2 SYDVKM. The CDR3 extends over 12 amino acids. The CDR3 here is CASSSGPRGAFF. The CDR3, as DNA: TGTGCCAGCAGTTCTGGACCCCGGGGAGCTTTCTTT.

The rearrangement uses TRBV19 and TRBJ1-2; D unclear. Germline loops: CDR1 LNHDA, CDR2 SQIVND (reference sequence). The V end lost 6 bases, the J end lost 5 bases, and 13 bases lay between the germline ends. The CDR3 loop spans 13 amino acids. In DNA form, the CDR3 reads TGTGCCAGTAGCGCGTCTCGGGAATATGGCTACACCTTC. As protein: CASSASREYGYTF.

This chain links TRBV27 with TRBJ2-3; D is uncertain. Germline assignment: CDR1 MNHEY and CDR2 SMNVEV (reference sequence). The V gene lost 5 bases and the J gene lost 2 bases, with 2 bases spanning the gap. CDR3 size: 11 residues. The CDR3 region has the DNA TGTGCCAGCAGTCTCACAGATACGCAGTATTTT. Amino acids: CASSLTDTQYF.

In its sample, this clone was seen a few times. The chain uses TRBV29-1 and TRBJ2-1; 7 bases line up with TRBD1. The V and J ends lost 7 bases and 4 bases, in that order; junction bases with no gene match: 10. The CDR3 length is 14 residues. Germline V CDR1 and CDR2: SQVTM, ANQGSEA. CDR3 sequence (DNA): TGCAGCGCTAGGGACAGCCCTCTTTACAATGAGCAGTTCTTC. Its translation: CSARDSPLYNEQFF.

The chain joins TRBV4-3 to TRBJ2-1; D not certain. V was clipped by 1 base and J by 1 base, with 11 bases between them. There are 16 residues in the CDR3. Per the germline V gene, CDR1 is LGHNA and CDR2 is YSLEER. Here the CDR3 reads CASSQVVGLSYNEQFF. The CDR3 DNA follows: TGCGCCAGCAGCCAAGTAGTCGGGCTGTCCTACAATGAGCAGTTCTTC.

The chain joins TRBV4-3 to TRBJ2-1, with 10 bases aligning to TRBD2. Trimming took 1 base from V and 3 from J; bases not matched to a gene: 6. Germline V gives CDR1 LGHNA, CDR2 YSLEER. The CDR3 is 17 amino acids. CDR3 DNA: TGCGCCAGCAGCCAAGGCGCCGGGACTAGCGACTACAATGAGCAGTTCTTC. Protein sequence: CASSQGAGTSDYNEQFF.

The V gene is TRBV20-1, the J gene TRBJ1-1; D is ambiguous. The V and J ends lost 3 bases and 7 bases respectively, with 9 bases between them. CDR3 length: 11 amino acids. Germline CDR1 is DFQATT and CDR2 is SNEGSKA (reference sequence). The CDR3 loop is CSASPGYEAFF. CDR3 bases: TGCAGTGCTAGCCCGGGGTATGAAGCTTTCTTT.

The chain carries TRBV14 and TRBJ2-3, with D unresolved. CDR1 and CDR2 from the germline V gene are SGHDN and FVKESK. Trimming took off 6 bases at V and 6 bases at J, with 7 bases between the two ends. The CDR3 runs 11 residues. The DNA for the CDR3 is TGTGCCAGCAGACTTGGGGATACGCAGTATTTT. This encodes CASRLGDTQYF.

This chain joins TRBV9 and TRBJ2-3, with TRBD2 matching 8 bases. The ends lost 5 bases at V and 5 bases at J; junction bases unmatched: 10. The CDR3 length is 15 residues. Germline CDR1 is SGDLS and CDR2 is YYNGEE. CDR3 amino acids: CASSRGGGSEDTQYF. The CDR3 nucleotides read TGTGCCAGCAGTAGAGGCGGGGGGTCGGAAGATACGCAGTATTTT.

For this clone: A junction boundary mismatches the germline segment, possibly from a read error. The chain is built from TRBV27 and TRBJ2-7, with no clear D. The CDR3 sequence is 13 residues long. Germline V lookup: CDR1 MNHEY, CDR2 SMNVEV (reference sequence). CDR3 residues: CASSTRQSFEQYF. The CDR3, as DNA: TGTGCCAGCAGTACTCGACAATCCTTCGAGCAGTACTTC.

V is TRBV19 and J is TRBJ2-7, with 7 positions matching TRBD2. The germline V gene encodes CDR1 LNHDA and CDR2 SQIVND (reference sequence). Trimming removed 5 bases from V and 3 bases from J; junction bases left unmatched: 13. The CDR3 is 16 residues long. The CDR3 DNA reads TGTGCCAGTAGTCCTTTGGCTGAGCGGGAAGACTACGAGCAGTACTTC. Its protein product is CASSPLAEREDYEQYF.

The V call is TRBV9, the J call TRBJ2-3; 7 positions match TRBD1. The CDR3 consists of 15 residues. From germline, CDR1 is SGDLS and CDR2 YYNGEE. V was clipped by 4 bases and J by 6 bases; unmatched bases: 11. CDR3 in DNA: TGTGCCAGCAGCATCTCGAGCGACAGGGCGGATACGCAGTATTTT. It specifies CASSISSDRADTQYF.

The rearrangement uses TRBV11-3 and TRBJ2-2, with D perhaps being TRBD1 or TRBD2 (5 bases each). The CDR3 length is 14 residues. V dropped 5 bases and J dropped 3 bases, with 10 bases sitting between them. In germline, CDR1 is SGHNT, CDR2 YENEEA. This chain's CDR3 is CASSRDGDTGELFF. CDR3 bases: TGTGCCAGCAGCCGGGACGGAGACACCGGGGAGCTGTTTTTT.

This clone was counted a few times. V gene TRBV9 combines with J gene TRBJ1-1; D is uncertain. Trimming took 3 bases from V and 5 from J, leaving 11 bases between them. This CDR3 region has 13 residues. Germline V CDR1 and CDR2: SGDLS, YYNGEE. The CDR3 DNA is TGTGCCAGCAGCGAGGCCCCTTTTACTGAAGCTTTCTTT. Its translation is CASSEAPFTEAFF.

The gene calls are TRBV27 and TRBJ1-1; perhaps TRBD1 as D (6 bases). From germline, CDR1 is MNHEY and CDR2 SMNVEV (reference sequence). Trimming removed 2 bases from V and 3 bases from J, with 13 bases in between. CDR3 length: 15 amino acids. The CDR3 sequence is CASSLSWGLDTEAFF. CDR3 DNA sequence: TGTGCCAGCAGTTTAAGTTGGGGGCTCGACACTGAAGCTTTCTTT.

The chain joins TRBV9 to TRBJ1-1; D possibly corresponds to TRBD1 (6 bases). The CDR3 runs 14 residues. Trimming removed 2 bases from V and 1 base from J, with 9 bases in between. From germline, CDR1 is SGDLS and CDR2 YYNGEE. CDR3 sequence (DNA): TGTGCCAGCAGCGTCACAGGGTCGAACACTGAAGCTTTCTTT. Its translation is CASSVTGSNTEAFF.

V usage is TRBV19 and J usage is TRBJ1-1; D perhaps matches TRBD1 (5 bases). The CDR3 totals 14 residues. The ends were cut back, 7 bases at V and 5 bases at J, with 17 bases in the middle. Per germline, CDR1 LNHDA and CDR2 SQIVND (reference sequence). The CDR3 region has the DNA TGTGCCAGTAAGTGGAGGGGAAGGTTAACTGAAGCTTTCTTT. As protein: CASKWRGRLTEAFF.

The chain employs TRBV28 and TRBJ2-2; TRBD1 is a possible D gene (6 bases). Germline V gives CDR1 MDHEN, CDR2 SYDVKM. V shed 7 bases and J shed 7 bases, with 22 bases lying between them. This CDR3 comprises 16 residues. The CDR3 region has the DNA TGTGCCAGCACCGTTTCCTCCGGGACACTCTACGGGGAGCTGTTTTTT. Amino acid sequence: CASTVSSGTLYGELFF. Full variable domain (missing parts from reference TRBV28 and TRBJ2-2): DVKVTQSSRYLVKRTGEKVFLECVQDMDHENMFWYRQDPGLGLRLIYFSYDVKMKEKGDIPEGYSVSREKKERFSLILESASTNQTSMYLCASTVSSGTLYGELFFGEGSRLTVL.

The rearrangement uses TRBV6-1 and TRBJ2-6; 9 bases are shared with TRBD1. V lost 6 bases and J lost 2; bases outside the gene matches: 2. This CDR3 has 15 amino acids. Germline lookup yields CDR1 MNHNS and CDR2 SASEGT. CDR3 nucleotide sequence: TGTGCCAGCAGCACAGGGGGCGCTGGGGCCAACGTCCTGACTTTC. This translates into CASSTGGAGANVLTF.

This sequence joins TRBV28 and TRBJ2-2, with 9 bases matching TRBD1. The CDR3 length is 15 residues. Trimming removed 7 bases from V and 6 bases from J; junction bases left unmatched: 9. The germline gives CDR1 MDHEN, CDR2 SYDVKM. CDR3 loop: CASNSRDREAGELFF. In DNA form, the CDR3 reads TGTGCCAGCAACAGTAGGGACAGGGAAGCCGGGGAGCTGTTTTTT.

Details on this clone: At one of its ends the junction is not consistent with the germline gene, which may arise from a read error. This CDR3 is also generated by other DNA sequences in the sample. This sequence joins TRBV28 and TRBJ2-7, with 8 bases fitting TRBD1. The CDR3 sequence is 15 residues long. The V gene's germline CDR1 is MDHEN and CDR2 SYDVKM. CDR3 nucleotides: TGTGCCAGCAGTCCCTCCCCAGGACAGGGCTACGAGCAGTATTTC. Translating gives CASSPSPGQGYEQYF.